This T cell receptor beta chain was captured in a study of blood T cells in healthy people across ages. This clonotype has just a few counts. What it recognizes is unknown. General study results and limits: TCR beta diversity was tightly associated with the proportion of naive T cells.

It was with a sample-barcoded 5' primer and a J-beta primer mix that a second PCR of roughly 7 to 12 cycles was run. Every cDNA molecule carried a tag from a template-switch adaptor bearing 12 random nucleotides. TCRdb recomputed calls from the 5' RACE reads with MiXCR, one row per CDR3 protein. The profile shows about 640,000 distinct CDR3 sequences, roughly 53% of them singletons. Donors ranged from 6 to 90 years old and were healthy Caucasians in Russia. Drawn from each donor were ten milliliters of peripheral blood. The germline CDR1 and CDR2 sequences are SGHVS and FQNEAQ. Trimming left V 5 bases short and J 3 bases short, with 14 bases between. This CDR3 is 15 amino acids long.

Sequencing was carried out using blood. V is TRBV7-8 and J is TRBJ2-1, with D maybe TRBD2 (5 bases). The clonotype comes from a man aged 60 to 75 in good health. The DNA for the CDR3 is TGTGCCAGCAGCCCGCGGGTAGCAAGCTACAATGAGCAGTTCTTC. This translates into CASSPRVASYNEQFF. The full variable domain, with the rest looked up from reference TRBV7-8 and TRBJ2-1, is GAGVSQSPRYKVAKRGQDVALRCDPISGHVSLFWYQQALGQGPEFLTYFQNEAQLDKSGLPSDRFFAERPEGSVSTLKIQRTQQEDSAVYLCASSPRVASYNEQFFGPGTRLTVL.